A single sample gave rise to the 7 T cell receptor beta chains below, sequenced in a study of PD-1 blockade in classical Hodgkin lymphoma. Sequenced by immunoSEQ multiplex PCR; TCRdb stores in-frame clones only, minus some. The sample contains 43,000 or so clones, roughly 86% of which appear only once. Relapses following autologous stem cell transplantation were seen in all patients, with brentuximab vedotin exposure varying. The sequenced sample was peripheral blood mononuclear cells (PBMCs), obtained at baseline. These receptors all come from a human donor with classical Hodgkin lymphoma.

The DNA for the CDR3 is TGCGCCAGCAGCCAAGTAACGTTTCAGTACTTC. Amino acid sequence: CASSQVTFQYF. This chain connects TRBV4-1 to TRBJ2-7; D unresolved. Trimming left V 1 base short and J 10 bases short, with 8 bases between. CDR3 size: 11 residues. The germline V gene encodes CDR1 MGHRA and CDR2 YSYEKL.

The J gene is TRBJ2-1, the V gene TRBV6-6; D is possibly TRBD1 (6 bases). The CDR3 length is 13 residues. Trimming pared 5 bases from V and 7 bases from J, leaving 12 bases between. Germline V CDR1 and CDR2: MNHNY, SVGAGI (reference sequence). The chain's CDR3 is CASSQGQNNEQFF. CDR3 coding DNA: TGTGCCAGCAGTCAAGGACAGAATAATGAGCAGTTCTTC.

DNA for the CDR3: TGTGCCAGCAGGGGTTTCTCTGGGGCCAACGTCCTGACTTTC. Translation: CASRGFSGANVLTF. This chain uses TRBV2 with TRBJ2-6; D is unclear. Trimming removed 6 bases at V and 0 bases at J, with 6 bases between. CDR3 size: 14 residues. Germline V gene data show CDR1 as SNHLY and CDR2 as FYNNEI.

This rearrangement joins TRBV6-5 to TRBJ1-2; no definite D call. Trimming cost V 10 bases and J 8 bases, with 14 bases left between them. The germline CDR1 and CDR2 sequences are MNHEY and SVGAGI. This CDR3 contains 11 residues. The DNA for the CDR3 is TGTGCCATCGAGGGCCCGGAGGGCTACACCTTC. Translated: CAIEGPEGYTF.

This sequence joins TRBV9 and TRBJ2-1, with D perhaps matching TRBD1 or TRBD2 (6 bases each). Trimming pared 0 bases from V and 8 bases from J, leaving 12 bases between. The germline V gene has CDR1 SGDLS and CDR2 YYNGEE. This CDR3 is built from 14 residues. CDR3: CASSVESGGHEQFF. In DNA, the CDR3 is TGTGCCAGCAGCGTAGAATCTGGGGGGCATGAGCAGTTCTTC.

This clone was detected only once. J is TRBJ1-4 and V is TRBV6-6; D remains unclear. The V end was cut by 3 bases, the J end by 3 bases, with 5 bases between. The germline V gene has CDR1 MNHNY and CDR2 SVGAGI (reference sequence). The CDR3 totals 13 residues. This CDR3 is CASSYRANEKLFF. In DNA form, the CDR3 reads TGTGCCAGCAGTTATCGGGCTAATGAAAAACTGTTTTTT.

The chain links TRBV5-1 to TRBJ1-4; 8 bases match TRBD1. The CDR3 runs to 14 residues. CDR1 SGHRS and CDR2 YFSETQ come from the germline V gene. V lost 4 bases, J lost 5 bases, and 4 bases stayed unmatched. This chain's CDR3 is CASSDGQGNEKLFF. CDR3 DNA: TGCGCCAGCAGCGACGGACAGGGAAATGAAAAACTGTTTTTT.